Listed below are T cell receptor beta chains from one sample, sequenced in a study of cytomegalovirus exposure and HLA in healthy donors. This table comes from immunoSEQ multiplex PCR, and its TCRdb copy is limited to in-frame clones, with some not included. The sample includes around 89,000 clones, over 70% seen only once; the top ten take 3% to 3.5%. Input material: PBMCs. Receptors were obtained from a man aged 35 to 55 in good health and CMV-seronegative. Both conserved end residues are trimmed from each CDR3.

>TRBV5-1|TRBJ2-1
ASSLGVLALSSYNEQF
>TRBV7-7|TRBJ2-3
ASSLRHGGASDTQY
>TRBV9|TRBJ2-1
ASSGTGLAGGSSYNEQF
>TRBV7-2|TRBJ2-1
ASILAGARNEQF
>TRBV6-5|TRBJ1-2
ASATGGSGYGYT
>TRBV6-6|TRBJ1-2
ASSSPDKSYYGYT
>TRBV6-1|TRBJ1-2
ASRQGAGYGYT
>TRBV29-1|TRBJ1-1
SDLQGVGEAF
>TRBV27|TRBJ2-7
ASRSVSYEQY
>TRBV4-1|-
ASSTGLAGGYEQY
>TRBV28|TRBJ1-1
ASSSTGGTEAF
>TRBV10-3|TRBJ2-7
ATGSIPDSYEQY
>TRBV5-1|TRBJ2-2
ASSLLNVGGINTGELF
>TRBV6-4|TRBJ2-3
ASSDPQGGVSTDTQY
>TRBV29-1|TRBJ2-7
SVRDVYEQY
>TRBV18|TRBJ1-2
ASSPLGQDGYT
>TRBV4-2|TRBJ2-1
ASSQDRQGARNEQF
>TRBV21-1|TRBJ2-6
ASSIPRGGSGANVLT
>TRBV7-6|TRBJ1-2
ASSPGQGLYGYT
>TRBV21-1|TRBJ2-2
ASSNQPAGEGGELF
>TRBV5-5|TRBJ1-2
ASSLSSYGYT
>TRBV2|TRBJ1-1
ASSASGTGGEAF
>TRBV4-1|TRBJ2-2
ASSQSFRDRGPGELF
>TRBV11-2|TRBJ2-7
ASSLGGTSGGYEQY
>TRBV7-8|TRBJ1-5
ASSLPGGAYSNQPQH
>TRBV7-8|TRBJ2-2
ASSLKWQLQTGEPF
>TRBV6-5|TRBJ2-7
ASSFEGTGSYEQY
>TRBV5-1|TRBJ1-1
ASAHGFGNTEAF
>TRBV21-1|TRBJ2-3
ASSTAGQGETDTQY
>TRBV4-1|TRBJ1-2
ASSQSRLDGYT
>TRBV29-1|TRBJ2-7
SVERRDRGFEQY
>TRBV9|TRBJ2-5
ASSGTGKETQY
>TRBV9|TRBJ1-2
ASSEQGFGYT
>TRBV5-1|TRBJ1-2
ASSYRDYGYT
>TRBV18|TRBJ2-7
ASSPAADEQY
>TRBV6-1|TRBJ2-1
ASSPGGNEQF
>TRBV15|TRBJ2-7
ATSRAPDRGYEQY
>TRBV28|TRBJ2-7
ASSLSVGTYEQY
>TRBV9|TRBJ2-3
ASSHPGSSGGPDTQY
>TRBV9|TRBJ2-6
ASSVRQGAEGANVLT
>TRBV30|TRBJ1-2
AWSGGPGYGYT
>TRBV6-5|TRBJ1-2
ASSNLPARDGYT
>TRBV30|TRBJ2-7
AWSGLTGTLTGEQY
>TRBV7-7|TRBJ1-5
ASSLGQGWPQH
>TRBV5-6|TRBJ2-1
ASSQGHQYNEQF
>TRBV18|TRBJ1-5
ASSPAQGSNQPQH
>TRBV6-5|TRBJ2-3
ASSSTKRGFDTQY
>TRBV5-1|TRBJ2-3
ASSPPSGVGTDTQY
>TRBV6-6|TRBJ1-2
ASSYLGQGYGYT
>TRBV9|TRBJ1-2
ASSVTAGVHGYT
>TRBV28|TRBJ1-1
ASRGDRALNTEAF
>TRBV6-4|TRBJ2-3
ASSESGGSTDTQY
>TRBV4-3|TRBJ1-5
ASSQDLDQPQH
>TRBV30|TRBJ2-2
AWTGTLNTGELF
>TRBV5-1|TRBJ1-1
ASRPGTGRTEAF
>TRBV9|TRBJ2-2
ASSVLDRRNTGELF
>TRBV18|TRBJ2-3
ASSPSADTQY
>TRBV4-3|TRBJ2-3
ASSQDSAGGTDTQY
>TRBV9|TRBJ1-4
ASRQTGLANEKLF